Following are 10 T cell receptor beta chains from one sample sequenced in a study of regulatory T cells in long-lasting Graves disease. According to the study, TCR beta libraries were built with iRepertoire HTBI primers and CDR3-region Arm-PCR. TCRdb itself ran the multiplex PCR reads through MiXCR, one entry per CDR3 protein. This table holds 400,000 to 500,000 distinct CDR3 sequences, roughly a fifth found once. Time point defined: persistent/refractory GD, antithyroid drugs over 5 years with positive TRAb. Researchers made the TCR library from RNA that was extracted from PBMCs. The sequences come from peripheral blood mononuclear cells (PBMCs), collected when the disease was refractory, from a patient treated with antithyroid drugs. These receptors were obtained from a female donor with Graves disease.

The rearrangement links TRBV4-1 to TRBJ1-1; TRBD1 agrees at 9 bases. Trimming took 4 bases from V and 5 from J; bases not matched to a gene: 8. The germline V gene encodes CDR1 MGHRA and CDR2 YSYEKL. This CDR3 contains 15 residues. The CDR3 bases are TGCGCCAGCAGCCCGAGGACAGGGGTGGAAACTGAAGCTTTCTTT. Translation: CASSPRTGVETEAFF.

This clonotype was picked up many times. The V call is TRBV12-3 or TRBV12-4, the J call TRBJ2-2, with 10 nucleotides matching TRBD2. The CDR3 consists of 18 residues. V was clipped by 0 bases and J by 2 bases; unmatched bases: 6. The CDR3 loop reads CASSLAASGRENTGELFF. As DNA, the CDR3 is TGTGCCAGCAGTTTAGCGGCTAGCGGGAGAGAAAACACCGGGGAGCTGTTTTTT.

The chain recombines TRBV12-3 or TRBV12-4 with TRBJ2-1, with no clear D. Trimming took off 3 bases at V and 8 bases at J, with 17 bases between the two ends. This CDR3 comprises 15 residues. The DNA for the CDR3 is TGTGCCAGCAGTTTGAACAGTCCAGGAATCGATGAGCAGTTCTTC. This translates into CASSLNSPGIDEQFF.

The V gene is TRBV25-1, the J gene TRBJ1-6; no clear D gene. The CDR3 contains 13 residues. The germline CDR1 and CDR2 sequences are MGHDK and SYGVNS. V shed 1 base and J shed 9 bases, with 7 bases lying between them. Here the CDR3 DNA reads TGTGCCAGCAGTGAATCTTTCGGTTCACCCCTCCACTTT. This sequence encodes CASSESFGSPLHF.

A single count supports this clonotype. A much larger clone differs from this one at a single base, so this may be a read error. The rearrangement joins TRBV28 to TRBJ2-2; 9 nucleotides match TRBD2. Trimming cost V 8 bases and J 4 bases; bases outside gene matches: 5. This CDR3 has 14 residues. CDR1 is MDHEN and CDR2 is SYDVKM in the germline V gene. CDR3 bases: TGTGCCAGCGGGGCTAGCGGGGTCACCGGGGAGCTGTTTTTT. It codes for CASGASGVTGELFF.

J is TRBJ2-7 and V is TRBV2, with D unresolved. The CDR3 is 13 residues long. Germline CDR1 SNHLY, CDR2 FYNNEI. The germline V and J ends were trimmed by 6 bases and 7 bases, with 16 bases remaining between them. CDR3 sequence (DNA): TGTGCCAGCAGAAGAGAGGAGCCTGGGGAGCAGTACTTC. It encodes CASRREEPGEQYF.

At least ten counts were recorded for this clonotype. The chain has TRBV6-2 or TRBV6-3 and TRBJ1-5; D is perhaps TRBD1 (5 bases). This CDR3 has 16 residues. The V gene lost 5 bases and the J gene lost 0 bases, with 14 bases spanning the gap. Germline-derived CDR1 and CDR2 are MNHEY and SVGEGT. The CDR3 here is CASSAGTTTSNQPQHF. In nucleotides, the CDR3 is TGTGCCAGCAGTGCAGGGACGACTACTAGCAATCAGCCCCAGCATTTT.

For this clonotype: This may stem from a read error, because a much larger clone lies one nucleotide away. The CDR3 loop is CASGSSFGYGHTF. For the CDR3, the DNA is TGTGCCAGCGGGTCTTCGTTCGGCTATGGCCACACCTTC. V and J are TRBV6-1 and TRBJ1-2; D is ambiguous. The CDR3 extends over 13 amino acids. Germline CDR1 and CDR2: MNHNS and SASEGT.

This clonotype was observed at least ten times. This chain connects TRBV10-2 to TRBJ2-7, with D possibly TRBD2 on 5 matching bases. This CDR3 has 12 amino acids. V was cut by 8 bases and J by 1 base, with 9 bases left in between. Germline CDR1 WSHSY, CDR2 SAAADI. Here the CDR3 DNA reads TGCGCCAGCCAGAGCGGTTCCTACGAGCAGTACTTC. This codes for CASQSGSYEQYF.

Note on this clonotype: A read error may explain this, as a much larger clone is one base away. This chain joins TRBV3-1 and TRBJ2-7; D perhaps matches TRBD2 (6 bases). The CDR3 runs 14 residues. Germline lookup yields CDR1 LGHDT and CDR2 YNNKEL (reference sequence). Between the trimmed V and J ends, which lost 5 bases and 1 base, there was a span of 12 bases. The CDR3 sequence: CASSFRTTSYEQYF. DNA of the CDR3: TGTGCCAGCAGCTTCAGGACTACATCCTACGAGCAGTACTTC.